This T cell receptor beta chain stems from a study of immune evolution from preneoplasia to lung adenocarcinoma (dated by TCRdb to the early 2020s). Broadly, across the study: HLA loss of heterozygosity was seen in approximately 6.7%, 15% and 36% of AIS, MIA and ADC lesions, and in no AAH lesions. Immune contexture across lung adenocarcinoma precursors and invasive adenocarcinoma was profiled using immune gene expression, TCR sequencing and multiplex immunofluorescence. Resected precursor lesions (AAH, AIS, MIA) and invasive adenocarcinomas were each compared against paired morphologically normal lung tissue. Sample size was based on specimen availability rather than a prior power calculation. The immune data were integrated with whole exome sequencing and methylation data obtained from the same cohort of nodules. In total, the cohort included 50 to 60 patients with pulmonary nodules, all of whom underwent surgical resection. TCR sequencing data were obtained from 51 patients. According to the study, roughly 100 samples were used for TCR sequencing. POLYSOLVER was used to infer class I HLA alleles from exome data, and LOHHLA was used to detect allele-specific HLA loss.

Overall results and qualifications from the work: The findings rested on association rather than direct causation, and larger cohorts with long-term follow-up and longitudinal biopsies were considered necessary. The highest clonality was observed in normal lung, whereas higher T cell density and diversity but lower clonality appeared to be present in later-stage lesions. Because all patients came from Japan and China, whether the findings apply to Western populations was uncertain. T cell clonality was highest in KRAS-mutant nodules compared with EGFR-mutant or double wild-type lesions. The highest top T cell clone frequencies were observed in normal lung, and a progressive decrease in top T cell clone frequencies appeared to occur from AAH through AIS, MIA and invasive adenocarcinoma.

Via the germline V gene (reference sequence), CDR1 is LNHDA and CDR2 SQIVND. The CDR3 has 19 amino acids, counting the end cysteine and phenylalanine. The DNA shown is the 57-base CDR3, in frame from base 1. Germline trimming: 2 bases from V, 7 bases from J; junction bases outside gene matches: 15. Between 2014 and 2017, the patients underwent resection in either Japan or China. Histologic diagnosis of each case was confirmed independently by two lung cancer pathologists on H&E slides. For nucleic acid extraction, premalignant or tumor cells were enriched by macro-dissection following pathologic assessment. The AllPrep DNA/RNA FFPE Kit was used to isolate DNA from FFPE tissue. To note about this clone: It has no known antigen specificity. Base qualities are not recorded, but no much larger clone differs from it by a single base.

TCR beta CDR3 regions were sequenced from DNA using the immunoSEQ hsTCRbeta Kit. The original methods were these. TCR sequencing data were analysed with the ImmunoSEQ Analyzer. T cell clonality was defined as 1 minus Pielou's evenness computed on productive rearrangements. To measure T cell diversity, the inverse Simpson index was applied to productive templates. T cell density was TCR beta template counts normalized to usable DNA, estimated by amplifying and sequencing housekeeping genes. Two-sided Kruskal-Wallis tests were used to compare TCR metrics between histologic stages. Not all clones reach the TCRdb copy of this immuneACCESS table, which keeps in-frame sequences only. Checked studies attribute under half of the gap to unresolved V genes and leave the rest unexplained. V, J and clone size were drawn from that table, and D and trimming were deduced from the DNA. A total of approximately 2,700 clones appear in this sample, roughly 80% of them only once. The ten largest clones take up under 6% of the sample.

The chain was built from TRBV19 and TRBJ1-6; 9 bases in the junction line up with TRBD1. The material sequenced was FFPE invasive lung adenocarcinoma tissue. The cell subset or site label of this sample denotes: frankly invasive lung adenocarcinoma (ADC). This TCR came from a person aged 60-79 years with invasive lung adenocarcinoma. The DNA is TGTGCCAGTAGTATATGGACAGGGGATGGTTCCTTGTACAATTCACCCCTCCACTTT. This yields the protein CASSIWTGDGSLYNSPLHF.